Below, one T cell receptor (beta chain) is given with its context. The antigen remains unidentified. The table came from immunoSEQ multiplex PCR; TCRdb's copy has only in-frame clones and leaves some out. The table lists roughly 2.6 million clones, roughly nine tenths of them singletons. The entry originates in a study of shared clonotypes between healthy human individuals. Overall study findings and caveats: Sequencing depth was expected to influence donor clonotype sharing. The represented genetic and exposure-history diversity was limited by the small number of donors.

Per the germline V gene, CDR1 is ENHRY and CDR2 is SYGVKD. The ends lost 8 bases at V and 6 bases at J; junction bases unmatched: 18. CDR3 length: 20 residues. The chain employs TRBV10-3 and TRBJ2-2; TRBD2 agrees at 16 bases. The sequenced sample consisted of naive CD4+ T cells sorted from blood. Stated subset: CD45RA+ positively selected. This TCR came from a man younger than 30 in good health. This CDR3 is CAIGNRPGTSGRAIAGELFF. The CDR3 bases are TGTGCCATCGGCAACCGACCCGGGACTAGCGGGAGGGCCATCGCCGGGGAGCTGTTTTTT.